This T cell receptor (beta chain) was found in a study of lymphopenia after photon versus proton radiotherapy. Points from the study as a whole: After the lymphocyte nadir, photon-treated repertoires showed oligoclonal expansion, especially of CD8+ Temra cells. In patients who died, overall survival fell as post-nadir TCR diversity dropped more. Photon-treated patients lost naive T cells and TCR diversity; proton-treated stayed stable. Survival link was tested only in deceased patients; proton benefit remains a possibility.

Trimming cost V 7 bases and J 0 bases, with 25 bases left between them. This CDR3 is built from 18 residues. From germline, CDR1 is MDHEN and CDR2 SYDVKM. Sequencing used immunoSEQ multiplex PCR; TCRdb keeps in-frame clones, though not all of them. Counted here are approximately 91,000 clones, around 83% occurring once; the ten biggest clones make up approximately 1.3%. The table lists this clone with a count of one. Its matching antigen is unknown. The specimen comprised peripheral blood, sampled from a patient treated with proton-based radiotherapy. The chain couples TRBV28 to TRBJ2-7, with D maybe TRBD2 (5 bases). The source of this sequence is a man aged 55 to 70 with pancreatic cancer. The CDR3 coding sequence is TGTGCCAGCACCATGTCAGCGGCCGGCCTTAGGAGCTCCTACGAGCAGTACTTC. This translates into CASTMSAAGLRSSYEQYF.